This T cell receptor (beta chain) was observed in a study of blood T cell repertoires in COVID-19. Across the whole study: Acute-phase and convalescent COVID-19 samples originated in the United States, Italy and Spain. PBMCs, B-cell-depleted T cells, or T cells provided the cDNA or gDNA that made up the material.

Generated by immunoSEQ multiplex PCR, the TCRdb table keeps only in-frame clones and is missing some. The sample lists 300,000 to 500,000 clones; roughly 86% were seen once. Study members were between roughly 18 and 100 years old and lived in 24 US regions. Categorization into cohorts depended on clinical history that participants reported. The V end was cut by 7 bases, the J end by 4 bases, with 13 bases between. CDR1 and CDR2 (germline): LNHDA, SQIVND (reference sequence). The CDR3 sequence is 13 residues long. This chain joins TRBV19 and TRBJ1-2; no firm D call. Specimen: PBMCs or T cells enriched from blood (not recorded which). The receptor comes from a middle-aged woman with acute COVID-19. This CDR3 is CASTPRGPYGYTF. CDR3 sequence (DNA): TGTGCCAGTACCCCACGTGGCCCCTATGGCTACACCTTC.